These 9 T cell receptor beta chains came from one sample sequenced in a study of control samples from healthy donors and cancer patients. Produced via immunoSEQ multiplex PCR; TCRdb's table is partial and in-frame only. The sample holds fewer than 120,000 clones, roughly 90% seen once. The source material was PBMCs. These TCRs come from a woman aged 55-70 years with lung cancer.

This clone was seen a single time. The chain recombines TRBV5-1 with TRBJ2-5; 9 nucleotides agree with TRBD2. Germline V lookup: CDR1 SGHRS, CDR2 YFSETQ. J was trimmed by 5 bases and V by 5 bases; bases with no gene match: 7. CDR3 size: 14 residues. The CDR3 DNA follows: TGCGCCAGCAGAGAGGGGACTAGCAGGGAGACCCAGTACTTC. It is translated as CASREGTSRETQYF.

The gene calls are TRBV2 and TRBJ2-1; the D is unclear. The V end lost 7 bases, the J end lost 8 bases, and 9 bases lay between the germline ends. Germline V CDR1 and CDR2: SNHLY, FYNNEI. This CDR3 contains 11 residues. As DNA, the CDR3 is TGTGCCAGCACCCTAGGTCATGAGCAGTTCTTC. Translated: CASTLGHEQFF. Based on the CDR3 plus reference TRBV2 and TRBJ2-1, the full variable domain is EPEVTQTPSHQVTQMGQEVILRCVPISNHLYFYWYRQILGQKVEFLVSFYNNEISEKSEIFDDQFSVERPDGSNFTLKIRSTKLEDSAMYFCASTLGHEQFFGPGTRLTVL.

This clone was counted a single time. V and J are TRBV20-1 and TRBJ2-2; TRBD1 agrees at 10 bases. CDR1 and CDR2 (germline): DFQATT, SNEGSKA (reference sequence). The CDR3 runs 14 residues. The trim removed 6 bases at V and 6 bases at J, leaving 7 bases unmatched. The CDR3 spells CSASDRGRAGELFF. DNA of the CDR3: TGCAGTGCAAGTGACAGGGGGCGGGCCGGGGAGCTGTTTTTT.

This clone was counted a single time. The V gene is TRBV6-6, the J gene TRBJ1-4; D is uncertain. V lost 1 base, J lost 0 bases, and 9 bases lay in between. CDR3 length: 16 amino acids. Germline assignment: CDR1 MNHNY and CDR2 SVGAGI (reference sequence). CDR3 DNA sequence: TGTGCCAGCAGTTACTTGTCGGTTTCAACTAATGAAAAACTGTTTTTT. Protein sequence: CASSYLSVSTNEKLFF.

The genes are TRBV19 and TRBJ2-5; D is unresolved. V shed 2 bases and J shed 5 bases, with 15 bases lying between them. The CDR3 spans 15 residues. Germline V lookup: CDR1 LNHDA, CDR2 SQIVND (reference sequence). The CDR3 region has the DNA TGTGCCAGTAGTATACGAACCCTGTTGGGGGAGACCCAGTACTTC. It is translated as CASSIRTLLGETQYF.

The CDR3 loop is CASSYREYGYTF. CDR3 coding DNA: TGTGCCAGCAGCTACAGGGAATATGGCTACACCTTC. The rearrangement links TRBV7-2 to TRBJ1-2; D possibly corresponds to TRBD1 (6 bases). CDR1 is SGHTA and CDR2 is FQGNSA in the germline V gene. Trimming removed 4 bases at V and 5 bases at J, with 8 bases between. The CDR3 spans 12 residues.

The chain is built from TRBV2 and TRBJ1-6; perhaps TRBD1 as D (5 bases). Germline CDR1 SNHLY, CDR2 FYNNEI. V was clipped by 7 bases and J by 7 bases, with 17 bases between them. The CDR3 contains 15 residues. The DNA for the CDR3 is TGTGCCAGCATATCCCAAGGGGTGGGAAATTCACCCCTCCACTTT. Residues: CASISQGVGNSPLHF.

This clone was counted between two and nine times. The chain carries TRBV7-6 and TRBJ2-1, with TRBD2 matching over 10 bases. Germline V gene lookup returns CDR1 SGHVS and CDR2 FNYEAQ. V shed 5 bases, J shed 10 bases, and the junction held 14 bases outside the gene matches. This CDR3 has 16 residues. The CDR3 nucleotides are TGTGCCAGCAGCCTCTATAGCGGGGGGATCCAGGGGGAGCAGTTCTTC. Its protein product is CASSLYSGGIQGEQFF.

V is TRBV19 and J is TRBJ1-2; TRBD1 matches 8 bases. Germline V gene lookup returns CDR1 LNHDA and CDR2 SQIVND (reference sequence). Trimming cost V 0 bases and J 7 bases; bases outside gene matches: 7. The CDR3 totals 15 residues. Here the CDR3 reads CASSIDPGTGSGYTF. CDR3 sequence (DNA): TGTGCCAGTAGTATAGACCCCGGGACAGGATCTGGCTACACCTTC.